This TCR beta chain appears in the sequencing data of a study of blood T cell repertoires in COVID-19. Assay used: immunoSEQ multiplex PCR; TCRdb lists only in-frame clones, some missing. The data hold roughly 260,000 clones, with 87% observed a single time. Per germline, CDR1 LGHNA and CDR2 YNFKEQ. This CDR3 contains 16 residues. J lost 0 bases, V lost 0 bases, and 5 bases had no gene match. The sample comprised peripheral blood. The receptor was derived from a woman aged 45-65 years with acute or convalescent COVID-19. The chain uses TRBV4-2 and TRBJ2-7, with TRBD1 matching over 7 bases. The CDR3 here is CASSQDTGDPSYEQYF. CDR3 DNA sequence: TGTGCCAGCAGCCAAGATACAGGGGACCCCTCCTACGAGCAGTACTTC.